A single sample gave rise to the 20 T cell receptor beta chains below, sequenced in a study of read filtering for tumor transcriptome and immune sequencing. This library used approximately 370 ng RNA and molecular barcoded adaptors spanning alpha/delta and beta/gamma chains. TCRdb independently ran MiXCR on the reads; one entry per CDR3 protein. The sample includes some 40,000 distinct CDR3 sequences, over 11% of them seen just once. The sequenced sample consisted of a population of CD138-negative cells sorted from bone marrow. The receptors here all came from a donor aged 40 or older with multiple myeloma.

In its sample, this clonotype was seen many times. The CDR3 DNA sequence: TGCAGTGCTAGAGATTGGGGACAGGGAGGCGAAAAACTGTTTTTT. Translation gives CSARDWGQGGEKLFF. The chain employs TRBV20-1 and TRBJ1-4, with 9 bases aligning to TRBD1. The CDR3 is 15 residues long. Germline CDR1 DFQATT, CDR2 SNEGSKA (reference sequence). The J segment lost 8 bases and the V segment lost 0 bases, leaving 7 bases of the junction unmatched.

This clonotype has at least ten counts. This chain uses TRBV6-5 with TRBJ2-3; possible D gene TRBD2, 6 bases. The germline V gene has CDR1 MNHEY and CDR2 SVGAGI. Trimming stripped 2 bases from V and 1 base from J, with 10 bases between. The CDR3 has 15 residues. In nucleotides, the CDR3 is TGTGCCAGCAGTTACCTTGGGAGGCGCACAGATACGCAGTATTTT. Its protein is CASSYLGRRTDTQYF.

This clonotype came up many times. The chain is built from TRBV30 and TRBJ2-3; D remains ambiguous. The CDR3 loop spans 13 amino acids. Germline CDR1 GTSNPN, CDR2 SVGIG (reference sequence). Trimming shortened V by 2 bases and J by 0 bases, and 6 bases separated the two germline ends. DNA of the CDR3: TGTGCCTGGAGTACTGTGAGCACAGATACGCAGTATTTT. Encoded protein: CAWSTVSTDTQYF.

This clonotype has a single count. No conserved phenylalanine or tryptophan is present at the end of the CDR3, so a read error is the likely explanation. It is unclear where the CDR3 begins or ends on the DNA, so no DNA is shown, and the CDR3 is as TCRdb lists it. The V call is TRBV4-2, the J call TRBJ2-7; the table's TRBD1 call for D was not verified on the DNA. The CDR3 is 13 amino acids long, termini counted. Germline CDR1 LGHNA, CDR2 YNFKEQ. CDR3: CASSRGQGAERYL.

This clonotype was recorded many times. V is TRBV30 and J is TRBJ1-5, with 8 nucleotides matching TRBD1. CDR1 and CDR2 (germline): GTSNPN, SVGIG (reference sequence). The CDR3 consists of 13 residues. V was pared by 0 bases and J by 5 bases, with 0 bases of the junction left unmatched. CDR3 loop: CAWSVTGDQPQHF. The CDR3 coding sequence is TGTGCCTGGAGTGTGACAGGGGATCAGCCCCAGCATTTT.

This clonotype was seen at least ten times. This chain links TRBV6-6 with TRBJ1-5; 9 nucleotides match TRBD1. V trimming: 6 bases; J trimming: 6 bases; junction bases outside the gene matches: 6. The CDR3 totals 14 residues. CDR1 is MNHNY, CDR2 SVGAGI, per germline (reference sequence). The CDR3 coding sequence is TGTGCCAGCAGAGAAACAGGGGGCAGTCAGCCCCAGCATTTT. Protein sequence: CASRETGGSQPQHF.

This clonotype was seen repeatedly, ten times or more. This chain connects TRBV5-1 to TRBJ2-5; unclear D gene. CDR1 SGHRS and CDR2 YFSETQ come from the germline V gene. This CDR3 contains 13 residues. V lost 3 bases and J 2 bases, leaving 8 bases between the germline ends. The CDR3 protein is CASSSPGQETQYF. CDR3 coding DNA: TGCGCCAGCAGCTCCCCAGGACAAGAGACCCAGTACTTC.

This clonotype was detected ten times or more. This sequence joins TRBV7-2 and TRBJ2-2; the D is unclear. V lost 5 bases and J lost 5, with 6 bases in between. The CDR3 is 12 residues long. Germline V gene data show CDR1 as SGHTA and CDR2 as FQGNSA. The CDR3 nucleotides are TGTGCCAGCAGCCACCCGACCGGGGAGCTGTTTTTT. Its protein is CASSHPTGELFF. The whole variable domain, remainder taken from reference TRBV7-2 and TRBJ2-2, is GAGVSQSPSNKVTEKGKDVELRCDPISGHTALYWYRQSLGQGLEFLIYFQGNSAPDKSGLPSDRFSAERTGGSVSTLTIQRTQQEDSAVYLCASSHPTGELFFGEGSRLTVL.

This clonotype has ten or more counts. The CDR3: CASSEKGTSRDEQFF. In DNA form, the CDR3 reads TGTGCCAGCAGTGAAAAAGGAACTAGTAGAGATGAGCAGTTCTTC. V gene TRBV2 combines with J gene TRBJ2-1; D perhaps matches TRBD2 (5 bases). Per germline, CDR1 SNHLY and CDR2 FYNNEI. The CDR3 loop spans 15 amino acids. V was shortened by 2 bases and J by 8 bases, with 16 bases between the two germline ends.

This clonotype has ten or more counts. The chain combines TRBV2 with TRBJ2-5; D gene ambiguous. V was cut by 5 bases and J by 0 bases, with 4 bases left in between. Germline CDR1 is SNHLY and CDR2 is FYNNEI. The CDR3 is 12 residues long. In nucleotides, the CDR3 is TGTGCCAGCAGTTGGGACCAAGAGACCCAGTACTTC. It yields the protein CASSWDQETQYF.

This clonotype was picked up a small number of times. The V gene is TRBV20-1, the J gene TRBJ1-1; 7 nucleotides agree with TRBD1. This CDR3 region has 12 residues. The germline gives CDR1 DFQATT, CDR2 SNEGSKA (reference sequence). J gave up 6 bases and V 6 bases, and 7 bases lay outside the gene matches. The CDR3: CSANDRVPEAFF. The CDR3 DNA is TGCAGTGCAAACGACAGGGTCCCTGAAGCTTTCTTT.

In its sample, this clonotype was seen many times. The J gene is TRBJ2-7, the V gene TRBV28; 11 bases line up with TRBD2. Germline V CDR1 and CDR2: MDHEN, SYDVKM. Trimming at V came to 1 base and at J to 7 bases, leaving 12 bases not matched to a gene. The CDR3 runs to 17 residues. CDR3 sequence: CASSLFPRLAGPSEQYF. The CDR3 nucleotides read TGTGCCAGCAGTTTATTCCCGAGACTAGCGGGACCCTCGGAGCAGTACTTC.

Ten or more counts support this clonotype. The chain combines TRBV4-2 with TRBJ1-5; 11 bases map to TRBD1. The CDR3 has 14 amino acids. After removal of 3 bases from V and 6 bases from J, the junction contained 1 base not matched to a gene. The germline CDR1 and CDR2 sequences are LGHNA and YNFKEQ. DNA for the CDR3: TGTGCCAGCAGCCACGGACAGGGGGCTCAGCCCCAGCATTTT. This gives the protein CASSHGQGAQPQHF.

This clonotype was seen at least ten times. CDR3 sequence (DNA): TGTGCCAGCGGGGATTCTCTTCAGCCCCAGCATTTT. It yields the protein CASGDSLQPQHF. This chain connects TRBV2 to TRBJ1-5; D is uncertain. The CDR3 sequence is 12 residues long. Germline V gives CDR1 SNHLY, CDR2 FYNNEI. Trimming stripped 8 bases from V and 6 bases from J, with 11 bases between.

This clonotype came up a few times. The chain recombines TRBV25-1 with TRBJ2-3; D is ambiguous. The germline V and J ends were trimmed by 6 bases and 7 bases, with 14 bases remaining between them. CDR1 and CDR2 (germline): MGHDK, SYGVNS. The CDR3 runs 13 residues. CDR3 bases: TGTGCCAGCAGAGGTCGGCCCGCAAATACGCAGTATTTT. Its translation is CASRGRPANTQYF.

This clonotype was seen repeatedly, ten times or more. The CDR3 region has the DNA TGTGCCAGCTTTTCAGCCACCCAAGAGACCCAGTACTTC. Its protein is CASFSATQETQYF. The chain has TRBV28 and TRBJ2-5, with unresolved D. CDR3 size: 13 residues. The V gene's germline CDR1 is MDHEN and CDR2 SYDVKM. The V end was cut by 8 bases, the J end by 1 base, with 11 bases between.

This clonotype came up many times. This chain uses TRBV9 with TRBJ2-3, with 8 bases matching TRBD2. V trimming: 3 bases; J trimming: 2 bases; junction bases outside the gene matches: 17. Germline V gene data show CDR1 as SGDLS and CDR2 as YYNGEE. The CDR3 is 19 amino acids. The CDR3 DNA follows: TGTGCCAGCAGCGCCGTGGGGGGGACTAGAGTTGCAATCACAGATACGCAGTATTTT. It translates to CASSAVGGTRVAITDTQYF. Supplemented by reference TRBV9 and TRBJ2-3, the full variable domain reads DSGVTQTPKHLITATGQRVTLRCSPRSGDLSVYWYQQSLDQGLQFLIQYYNGEERAKGNILERFSAQQFPDLHSELNLSSLELGDSALYFCASSAVGGTRVAITDTQYFGPGTRLTVL.

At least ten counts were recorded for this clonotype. The CDR3 DNA reads as TGTGCCAGCAGTCGGACAGCCTACGAGCAGTACTTC. Protein: CASSRTAYEQYF. The chain has TRBV6-6 and TRBJ2-7; possible D gene TRBD1, 6 bases. CDR3 length: 12 amino acids. Germline assignment: CDR1 MNHNY and CDR2 SVGAGI (reference sequence). Trimming shortened V by 5 bases and J by 2 bases, and 7 bases separated the two germline ends.

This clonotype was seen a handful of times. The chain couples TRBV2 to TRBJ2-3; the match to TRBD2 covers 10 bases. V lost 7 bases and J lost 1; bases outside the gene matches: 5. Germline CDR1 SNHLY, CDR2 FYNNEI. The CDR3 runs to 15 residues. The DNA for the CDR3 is TGTGCCAGCATACCCGGGACTAGCGGCACAGATACGCAGTATTTT. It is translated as CASIPGTSGTDTQYF.

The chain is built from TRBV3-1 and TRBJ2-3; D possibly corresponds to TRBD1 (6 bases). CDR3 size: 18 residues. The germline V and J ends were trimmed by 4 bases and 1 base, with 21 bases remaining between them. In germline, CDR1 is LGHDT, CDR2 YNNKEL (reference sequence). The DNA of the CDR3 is TGTGCCAGCAGCCTCCGGACGCTAGGGACACCTGGCACAGATACGCAGTATTTT. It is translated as CASSLRTLGTPGTDTQYF.